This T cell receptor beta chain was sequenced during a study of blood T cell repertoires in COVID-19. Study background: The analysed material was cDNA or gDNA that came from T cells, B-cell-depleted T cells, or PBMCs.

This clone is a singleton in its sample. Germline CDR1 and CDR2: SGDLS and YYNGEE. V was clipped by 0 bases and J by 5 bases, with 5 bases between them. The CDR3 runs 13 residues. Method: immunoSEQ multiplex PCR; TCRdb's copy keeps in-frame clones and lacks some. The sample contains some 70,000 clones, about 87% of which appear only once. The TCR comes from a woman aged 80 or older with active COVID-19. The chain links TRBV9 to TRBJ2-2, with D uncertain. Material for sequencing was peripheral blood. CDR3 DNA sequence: TGTGCCAGCAGCGTAGTAGAAACCGGGGAGCTGTTTTTT. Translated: CASSVVETGELFF. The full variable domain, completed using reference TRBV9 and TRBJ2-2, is DSGVTQTPKHLITATGQRVTLRCSPRSGDLSVYWYQQSLDQGLQFLIQYYNGEERAKGNILERFSAQQFPDLHSELNLSSLELGDSALYFCASSVVETGELFFGEGSRLTVL.